The clone carrying this TCR beta chain appeared many times. Its specificity is not known. The read terminates 3 residues ahead of where the CDR3 ends, so the germline J gene completes it. This sample was included in a study of T cell clonality in common variable immunodeficiency. Study results and limitations: Common variable immunodeficiency TCR beta sequences reportedly had fewer deletions and N-nucleotide insertions.

The CDR3 sequence is 14 residues long. V was trimmed by 3 bases and J by 3 bases, leaving 10 bases between them. Germline CDR1 LNHDA, CDR2 SQIVND (reference sequence). This table comes from immunoSEQ multiplex PCR, and its TCRdb copy is limited to in-frame clones, with some not included. The sample contains 21,000 or so clones, none of them singletons. The specimen sequenced was peripheral blood mononuclear cells. This TCR was sampled from a human donor with common variable immunodeficiency. The chain employs TRBV19 and TRBJ2-3, with D possibly TRBD1 on 6 matching bases. The CDR3 loop reads CASSMAGVTDTQYF. The CDR3 DNA, read in part, is TGTGCCAGTAGTATGGCAGGGGTGACAGATACG.